The rows below give T cell receptor beta chains drawn from one sample of a study of blood T cell repertoires in COVID-19. Data came from immunoSEQ multiplex PCR; TCRdb stores just in-frame clones and leaves some out. The sample lists around 86,000 clones, about 85% occurring once. Material for sequencing was peripheral blood. The receptor set was obtained from a man aged 80 or over with acute or convalescent COVID-19. Each CDR3 is given with its conserved first and last residue. D genes are given only for firm matches.

length: 13; J: TRBJ1-2; V: TRBV6-2/TRBV6-3; D: NA; CDR3: CASSYFGVEGYTF; DNA: TGTGCCAGCAGTTACTTCGGGGTGGAAGGCTACACCTTC
length: 16; J: TRBJ1-3; V: TRBV6-1; D: NA; CDR3: CASSEASGDWENTIYF; DNA: TGTGCCAGCAGTGAAGCTTCGGGGGATTGGGAAAACACCATATATTTT
length: 17; J: TRBJ2-1; V: TRBV9; D: TRBD2; CDR3: CASSLGTSGRAGSEQFF; DNA: TGTGCCAGCAGCTTAGGCACTAGCGGGAGGGCGGGGAGTGAGCAGTTCTTC
length: 12; J: TRBJ1-2; V: TRBV15; D: NA; CDR3: CATSRDLVGYTF; DNA: TGTGCCACCAGCAGAGATCTAGTTGGCTACACCTTC
length: 16; J: TRBJ2-2; V: TRBV27; D: NA; CDR3: CASSSSRVVGAGELFF; DNA: TGTGCCAGCAGTTCCTCTAGGGTCGTCGGGGCCGGGGAGCTGTTTTTT
length: 19; J: TRBJ2-2; V: TRBV29-1; D: NA; CDR3: CSVEGGLNSGKSNTGELFF; DNA: TGCAGCGTTGAGGGGGGGCTTAACTCCGGTAAATCGAACACCGGGGAGCTGTTTTTT
length: 15; J: TRBJ1-6; V: TRBV27; D: TRBD1; CDR3: CASRGQGVLFSPLHF; DNA: TGTGCCAGCAGGGGACAGGGGGTTCTGTTTTCACCCCTCCACTTT
length: 15; J: TRBJ2-5; V: TRBV7-2; D: NA; CDR3: CASSSRQGRGETQYF; DNA: TGTGCCAGCAGCTCGCGACAGGGGAGGGGGGAGACCCAGTACTTC
length: 13; J: TRBJ2-5; V: TRBV18; D: NA; CDR3: CASSPLTSETQYF; DNA: TGTGCCAGCTCACCACTGACTAGTGAGACCCAGTACTTC
length: 17; J: TRBJ2-3; V: TRBV5-1; D: TRBD1; CDR3: CASSWAGGAKGADTQYF; DNA: TGCGCCAGCAGCTGGGCAGGGGGCGCAAAGGGGGCAGATACGCAGTATTTT
length: 15; J: TRBJ1-3; V: TRBV5-1; D: NA; CDR3: CASSPGHNSGNTIYF; DNA: TGCGCCAGCAGTCCCGGACACAACTCTGGAAACACCATATATTTT
length: 16; J: TRBJ2-7; V: TRBV24-1; D: TRBD1; CDR3: CATSQTGTGGLYEQYF; DNA: TGTGCCACCAGCCAGACCGGGACAGGGGGATTGTACGAGCAGTACTTC
length: 13; J: TRBJ2-1; V: TRBV4-1; D: NA; CDR3: CASSQEGLVEQFF; DNA: TGCGCCAGCAGCCAAGAGGGGCTAGTTGAGCAGTTCTTC
length: 11; J: TRBJ1-1; V: TRBV30; D: NA; CDR3: CAWSDRAEAFF; DNA: TGTGCCTGGAGTGACAGGGCTGAAGCTTTCTTT
length: 13; J: TRBJ1-3; V: TRBV2; D: NA; CDR3: CASRAGLSNTIYF; DNA: TGTGCCAGCAGGGCGGGACTCTCAAACACCATATATTTT
length: 21; J: TRBJ2-7; V: TRBV19; D: TRBD1; CDR3: CASIAASRDRGSRGATYEQYF; DNA: TGTGCCAGTATAGCCGCTAGTAGGGACAGGGGGTCCAGGGGGGCCACCTACGAGCAGTACTTC
length: 16; J: TRBJ2-4; V: TRBV19; D: TRBD1; CDR3: CASSDTGTGRANIQYF; DNA: TGTGCCAGTAGCGACACCGGGACAGGGCGCGCAAACATTCAGTACTTC